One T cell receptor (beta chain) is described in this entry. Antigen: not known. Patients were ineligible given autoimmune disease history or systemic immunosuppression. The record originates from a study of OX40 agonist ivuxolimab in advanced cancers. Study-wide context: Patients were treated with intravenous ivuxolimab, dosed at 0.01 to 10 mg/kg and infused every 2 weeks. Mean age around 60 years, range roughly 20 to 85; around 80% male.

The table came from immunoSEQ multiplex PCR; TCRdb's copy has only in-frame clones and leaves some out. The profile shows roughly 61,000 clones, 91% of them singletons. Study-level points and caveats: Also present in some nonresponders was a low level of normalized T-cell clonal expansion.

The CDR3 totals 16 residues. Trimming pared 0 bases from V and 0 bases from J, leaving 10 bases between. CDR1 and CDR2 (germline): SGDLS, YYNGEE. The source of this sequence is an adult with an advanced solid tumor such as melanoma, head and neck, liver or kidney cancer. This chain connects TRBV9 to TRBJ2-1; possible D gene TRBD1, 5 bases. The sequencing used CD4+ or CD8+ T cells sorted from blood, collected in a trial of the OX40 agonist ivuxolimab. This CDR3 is CASSVEGAPSYNEQFF. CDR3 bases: TGTGCCAGCAGCGTAGAAGGGGCCCCCTCCTACAATGAGCAGTTCTTC.